This T cell receptor beta chain was recovered during a study of T-cell memory formation after mild COVID-19. Background on the study: TCR clusters were largely donor specific. The study, taken as a whole, reports: CD4/CD8 balance held among clones contracting day 15 to 85, and later expanders leaned CD4+. Largely, contracting CD4+ clones fell within CM and EM, and contracting CD8+ clones within EMRA. Pre-infection memory contained some responding clones, which suggested that cross-reactive memory had joined.

CDR1 is SGHTA and CDR2 is FQGNSA in the germline V gene. The CDR3 has 14 residues. V shed 1 base and J shed 0 bases, with 4 bases lying between them. A single record per CDR3 protein comes from TCRdb applying MiXCR to the 5' RACE reads. This sample has 95,000 to 120,000 distinct CDR3 sequences, with about a fifth found just once. In its sample, this clonotype was seen many times. The antigen remains undetermined. The source is a man aged 18 to 29 who had mild COVID-19 (a few samples of this study predate the infection). Cell type and time point are not known. The chain is built from TRBV7-2 and TRBJ2-1; D unresolved. The sequenced sample was PBMCs or a T cell subset sorted from them (not recorded which). In nucleotides, the CDR3 is TGTGCCAGCAGCTTAGACGACTCCTACAATGAGCAGTTCTTC. It yields the protein CASSLDDSYNEQFF.